This is a list of T cell receptor beta chains from one sample in a study of blood T cell repertoires in COVID-19. This table comes from immunoSEQ multiplex PCR, and its TCRdb copy is limited to in-frame clones, with some not included. This table has 150,000 to 200,000 clones, approximately 80% appearing once. Sequenced: PBMCs or T cells enriched from blood (not recorded which). Receptor source: a woman aged 55-70 years who had recovered from COVID-19. Both conserved end residues are part of each CDR3. A D gene is named only where the DNA matches it firmly. Clone size is given for some rows only: seen once, a few or many times, or a class if the clone is expanded.

size: NA
D: NA
V: TRBV10-3
J: TRBJ2-2
CDR3: CAISSRELTGELFF
DNA: TGTGCCATCAGCTCCCGGGAGCTAACCGGGGAGCTGTTTTTT

size: NA
D: TRBD2
V: TRBV10-1
J: TRBJ2-1
CDR3: CASSAVAGGFNEQFF
DNA: TGCGCCAGCAGCGCCGTAGCGGGAGGGTTTAATGAGCAGTTCTTC

size: once
D: TRBD1
V: TRBV24-1
J: TRBJ2-2
CDR3: CATSATGGNTGELFF
DNA: TGTGCCACCAGTGCGACAGGGGGCAACACCGGGGAGCTGTTTTTT

size: NA
D: NA
V: TRBV6-5
J: TRBJ1-1
CDR3: CASSYPGDTEAFF
DNA: TGTGCCAGCAGTTACCCAGGGGACACTGAAGCTTTCTTT

size: NA
D: NA
V: TRBV5-1
J: TRBJ1-1
CDR3: CASSLGVGGRGKYTEAFF
DNA: TGCGCCAGCAGCTTGGGTGTCGGGGGGCGCGGAAAGTACACTGAAGCTTTCTTT

size: once
D: TRBD1
V: TRBV30
J: TRBJ1-2
CDR3: CAWSGDRLNYGYTF
DNA: TGTGCCTGGAGCGGGGACAGGTTAAACTATGGCTACACCTTC

size: NA
D: NA
V: TRBV6-4
J: TRBJ1-3
CDR3: CASSDSRCMTEWNGNTIYF
DNA: TGTGCCAGCAGTGACTCGAGATGTATGACAGAGTGGAATGGAAACACCATATATTTT

size: NA
D: NA
V: TRBV3-1/TRBV3-2
J: TRBJ1-3
CDR3: CASSTLLSSGNTIYF
DNA: TGTGCCAGCAGCACGCTTCTAAGCTCTGGAAACACCATATATTTT

size: NA
D: NA
V: TRBV29-1
J: TRBJ2-1
CDR3: CSVVTGSSSYNEQFF
DNA: TGCAGCGTAGTCACAGGGTCAAGCTCCTACAATGAGCAGTTCTTC

size: NA
D: NA
V: TRBV2
J: TRBJ2-5
CDR3: CASSEHRLRQETQYF
DNA: TGTGCCAGCAGTGAACACAGGTTGAGGCAAGAGACCCAGTACTTC

size: NA
D: NA
V: TRBV27
J: TRBJ1-4
CDR3: CASSPLQGFGKEKLFF
DNA: TGTGCCAGCAGTCCCCTACAGGGATTCGGTAAAGAAAAACTGTTTTTT

size: NA
D: NA
V: TRBV28
J: TRBJ2-5
CDR3: CASTRRGGHETQYF
DNA: TGTGCCAGCACCCGAAGGGGGGGGCATGAGACCCAGTACTTC

size: NA
D: TRBD2
V: TRBV28
J: TRBJ2-2
CDR3: CASRLAETGELFF
DNA: TGTGCCAGTCGACTAGCGGAGACCGGGGAGCTGTTTTTT

size: NA
D: NA
V: TRBV28
J: TRBJ2-2
CDR3: CASSSTHSGNTGELFF
DNA: TGTGCCAGCAGTTCAACCCATAGCGGTAACACCGGGGAGCTGTTTTTT

size: NA
D: TRBD2
V: TRBV4-1
J: TRBJ2-3
CDR3: CASSQEAGGTDTQYF
DNA: TGCGCCAGCAGCCAAGAGGCGGGGGGCACAGATACGCAGTATTTT

size: once
D: TRBD1
V: TRBV27
J: TRBJ2-2
CDR3: CASSRTGTNTGELFF
DNA: TGTGCCAGCAGTAGGACAGGCACGAACACCGGGGAGCTGTTTTTT

size: few
D: NA
V: TRBV25-1
J: TRBJ1-5
CDR3: CASRGSGGNQPQHF
DNA: TGTGCCAGCAGAGGGAGCGGAGGCAATCAGCCCCAGCATTTT

size: NA
D: TRBD1
V: TRBV10-3
J: TRBJ1-2
CDR3: CAIRTRDRENGYTF
DNA: TGTGCCATCAGGACCCGGGACAGGGAGAATGGCTACACCTTC

size: few
D: NA
V: TRBV10-3
J: TRBJ2-2
CDR3: CAAKGVAGELFF
DNA: TGTGCCGCTAAAGGGGTGGCCGGGGAGCTGTTTTTT

size: NA
D: NA
V: TRBV7-2
J: TRBJ1-2
CDR3: CASSLQGYGYTF
DNA: TGTGCCAGCAGCTTGCAGGGCTATGGCTACACCTTC

size: NA
D: TRBD1
V: TRBV28
J: TRBJ1-5
CDR3: CASSPGQGGQPQHF
DNA: TGTGCCAGCAGTCCCGGACAGGGCGGGCAGCCCCAGCATTTT

size: NA
D: TRBD1
V: TRBV15
J: TRBJ2-5
CDR3: CATSRNRGPWETQYF
DNA: TGTGCCACCAGCAGAAACAGGGGGCCTTGGGAGACCCAGTACTTC

size: NA
D: TRBD1
V: TRBV18
J: TRBJ1-5
CDR3: CASSPRQGVQPQHF
DNA: TGTGCCAGCTCACCACGACAGGGTGTCCAGCCCCAGCATTTT

size: NA
D: NA
V: TRBV19
J: TRBJ2-7
CDR3: CASSSADRLYEQYF
DNA: TGTGCCAGTAGTTCGGCCGATCGACTCTACGAGCAGTACTTC

size: NA
D: NA
V: TRBV29-1
J: TRBJ2-1
CDR3: CSVGGTDYNEQFF
DNA: TGCAGCGTTGGCGGGACAGACTACAATGAGCAGTTCTTC

size: NA
D: TRBD2
V: TRBV5-4
J: TRBJ2-3
CDR3: CASSLRLAGGGDTQYF
DNA: TGTGCCAGCAGCCTCCGACTAGCGGGAGGCGGAGATACGCAGTATTTT

size: NA
D: TRBD2
V: TRBV5-1
J: TRBJ2-7
CDR3: CASSLGTSGSGEQYF
DNA: TGCGCCAGCAGCTTGGGGACTAGCGGGAGTGGAGAGCAGTACTTC

size: NA
D: NA
V: TRBV6-5
J: TRBJ1-1
CDR3: CASRAHPRVGTEAFF
DNA: TGTGCCAGCAGAGCACATCCCAGGGTCGGCACTGAAGCTTTCTTT

size: NA
D: TRBD2
V: TRBV5-4
J: TRBJ2-7
CDR3: CASSPTSGVPKMQYF
DNA: TGTGCCAGCAGCCCTACTAGCGGAGTCCCTAAAATGCAGTACTTC

size: once
D: NA
V: TRBV11-2
J: TRBJ1-2
CDR3: CASSLGGWGYTF
DNA: TGTGCCAGCAGCCTAGGAGGGTGGGGCTACACCTTC

size: NA
D: TRBD1
V: TRBV5-1
J: TRBJ2-3
CDR3: CASSLRDSYTDTQYF
DNA: TGCGCCAGCAGCTTGAGGGACAGCTACACAGATACGCAGTATTTT

size: few
D: NA
V: TRBV3-1/TRBV3-2
J: TRBJ1-6
CDR3: CASSQFPGRDSPLHF
DNA: TGTGCCAGCAGCCAATTCCCGGGGCGGGACTCACCCCTCCACTTT

size: NA
D: NA
V: TRBV10-3
J: TRBJ2-2
CDR3: CAISEGAVNTGELFF
DNA: TGTGCCATCAGTGAAGGAGCGGTTAACACCGGGGAGCTGTTTTTT

size: NA
D: NA
V: TRBV7-2
J: TRBJ1-5
CDR3: CASSFDSSQPQHF
DNA: TGTGCCAGCAGCTTCGACAGTAGTCAGCCCCAGCATTTT

size: NA
D: NA
V: TRBV10-3
J: TRBJ1-1
CDR3: CAISRDQVNTEAFF
DNA: TGTGCCATCAGTCGGGATCAAGTGAACACTGAAGCTTTCTTT

size: NA
D: TRBD1
V: TRBV30
J: TRBJ1-3
CDR3: CAWSLLQGDRGRYGSGNTIYF
DNA: TGTGCCTGGAGCCTACTCCAAGGGGACAGGGGGAGATACGGCTCTGGAAACACCATATATTTT

size: NA
D: TRBD1
V: TRBV29-1
J: TRBJ1-5
CDR3: CSVAQGRNQPQHF
DNA: TGCAGCGTTGCACAGGGGCGAAATCAGCCCCAGCATTTT

size: NA
D: NA
V: TRBV28
J: TRBJ1-2
CDR3: CASSLRYPGARFTYGYTF
DNA: TGTGCCAGCAGTTTAAGATATCCAGGGGCGAGATTTACCTATGGCTACACCTTC

size: NA
D: NA
V: TRBV5-4
J: TRBJ2-3
CDR3: CASSLTSTDTQYF
DNA: TGTGCCAGCAGCTTGACTAGTACAGATACGCAGTATTTT

size: NA
D: NA
V: TRBV7-8
J: TRBJ2-6
CDR3: CASSPWGVGGGVLVSGANVLTF
DNA: TGTGCCAGCAGCCCTTGGGGGGTTGGCGGTGGGGTACTGGTATCTGGGGCCAACGTCCTGACTTTC

size: once
D: TRBD1
V: TRBV29-1
J: TRBJ2-6
CDR3: CSAGTASSGANVLTF
DNA: TGCAGCGCCGGGACAGCCTCCTCTGGGGCCAACGTCCTGACTTTC

size: NA
D: TRBD1
V: TRBV18
J: TRBJ2-3
CDR3: CASSPTPLGQGALSTDTQYF
DNA: TGTGCCAGCTCACCAACACCGTTGGGACAGGGGGCCCTTAGCACAGATACGCAGTATTTT

size: NA
D: TRBD2
V: TRBV6-6
J: TRBJ2-7
CDR3: CATRGRDEQYF
DNA: TGTGCCACCCGGGGGAGGGACGAGCAGTACTTC

size: NA
D: NA
V: TRBV7-3
J: TRBJ2-7
CDR3: CASSLNAGGSYEQYF
DNA: TGTGCCAGCAGCTTAAACGCAGGGGGGTCCTACGAGCAGTACTTC

size: NA
D: NA
V: TRBV5-1
J: TRBJ1-6
CDR3: CASSLQEESPLHF
DNA: TGCGCCAGCAGCTTGCAGGAGGAATCACCCCTCCACTTT

size: NA
D: NA
V: TRBV12-3/TRBV12-4
J: TRBJ1-2
CDR3: CATRADGYTF
DNA: TGTGCCACGAGGGCTGATGGCTACACCTTC

size: NA
D: TRBD1
V: TRBV24-1
J: TRBJ1-2
CDR3: CATSDTTGGWSGYTF
DNA: TGTGCCACCAGTGATACAACAGGGGGTTGGAGTGGCTACACCTTC

size: NA
D: TRBD1
V: TRBV3-1/TRBV3-2
J: TRBJ1-4
CDR3: CASSRETGGGEKLFF
DNA: TGTGCCAGCAGCCGGGAGACAGGGGGCGGTGAAAAACTGTTTTTT

size: once
D: NA
V: TRBV3-1/TRBV3-2
J: TRBJ2-7
CDR3: CASSQGQGGEQYF
DNA: TGTGCCAGCAGCCAAGGGCAGGGGGGAGAGCAGTACTTC

size: once
D: NA
V: TRBV7-9
J: TRBJ1-5
CDR3: CASSLAGGQPQHF
DNA: TGTGCCAGCAGCTTAGCCGGGGGTCAGCCCCAGCATTTT

size: NA
D: NA
V: TRBV28
J: TRBJ1-4
CDR3: CATVGNNEKLFF
DNA: TGTGCCACGGTTGGTAATAATGAAAAACTGTTTTTT

size: once
D: NA
V: TRBV21-1
J: TRBJ2-1
CDR3: CASSKALLTSGSYNEQFF
DNA: TGTGCCAGCAGCAAAGCGCTTCTGACTAGCGGGTCCTACAATGAGCAGTTCTTC

size: NA
D: NA
V: TRBV28
J: TRBJ2-3
CDR3: CASSFPATSTDTQYF
DNA: TGTGCCAGCAGTTTCCCCGCTACTAGCACAGATACGCAGTATTTT

size: NA
D: NA
V: TRBV6-1
J: TRBJ2-3
CDR3: CASSEEARRGLGTDTQYF
DNA: TGTGCCAGCAGTGAAGAGGCCCGCAGGGGTCTTGGCACAGATACGCAGTATTTT

size: NA
D: TRBD2
V: TRBV29-1
J: TRBJ2-5
CDR3: CSVSGGGDITQYF
DNA: TGCAGCGTTTCCGGCGGGGGTGATATAACCCAGTACTTC